These 9 T cell receptor beta chains originate from one sample sequenced in a study of CD8+ T cells in alopecia areata. Sequencing used cDNA as its template, made by extracting RNA and reverse transcribing it. This table comes from immunoSEQ multiplex PCR, and its TCRdb copy is limited to in-frame clones, with some not included. The data contain roughly 97,000 clones, less than 50% of them singletons. Sequenced material: CD4+ T cells sorted from blood. Receptors were obtained from a human donor with alopecia areata.

This clone was seen only a few times. The rearrangement uses TRBV14 and TRBJ1-2; 9 nucleotides match TRBD1. This CDR3 contains 15 residues. With V trimmed by 2 bases and J by 5 bases, 6 bases remained unmatched. Looked up from germline, CDR1 is SGHDN and CDR2 is FVKESK. CDR3 nucleotide sequence: TGTGCCAGCAGCCAAAGCGGGACAGGGCGTTATGGCTACACCTTC. This translates into CASSQSGTGRYGYTF.

V usage is TRBV5-4 and J usage is TRBJ2-4; the match to TRBD2 covers 10 bases. The CDR3 spans 13 residues. Losses at the gene ends were 6 bases for V and 7 bases for J; bases not matched to a gene: 4. CDR1 is SGHNT, CDR2 YYREEE, per germline (reference sequence). Written as DNA, the CDR3 is TGTGCCAGCAAACTAGCGGGATCGAACATTCAGTACTTC. Residues: CASKLAGSNIQYF.

This clone has only a few counts. The V gene is TRBV9, the J gene TRBJ1-4; tentatively, D is TRBD1 (5 bases). There are 15 residues in the CDR3. V lost 0 bases, J lost 8 bases, and 14 bases lay in between. Per the germline V gene, CDR1 is SGDLS and CDR2 is YYNGEE. The CDR3 sequence is CASSVEGRREEKLFF. The CDR3 coding sequence is TGTGCCAGCAGCGTAGAGGGACGGCGGGAAGAAAAACTGTTTTTT.

The chain employs TRBV19 and TRBJ2-3; TRBD1 matches at 9 bases. The length of the CDR3 is 13 residues. Germline CDR1 reads LNHDA; CDR2 reads SQIVND (reference sequence). The V and J ends lost 10 bases and 6 bases, in that order; junction bases with no gene match: 8. The DNA for the CDR3 is TGTGCCACCGGACAGGGGCGGCCGGATACGCAGTATTTT. It encodes CATGQGRPDTQYF.

J is TRBJ2-1 and V is TRBV28; 7 nucleotides match TRBD1. The CDR3 has 11 amino acids. Germline CDR1 MDHEN, CDR2 SYDVKM. V lost 4 bases and J lost 11; bases outside the gene matches: 2. DNA for the CDR3: TGTGCCAGCAGTTCGGACAGGAAGCAGTTCTTC. This encodes CASSSDRKQFF.

The chain recombines TRBV28 with TRBJ1-2; no clear D. The CDR3 covers 15 residues. The germline gives CDR1 MDHEN, CDR2 SYDVKM. V lost 2 bases, J lost 3 bases, and 13 bases lay in between. The CDR3 here is CASSLTALVDYGYTF. DNA of the CDR3: TGTGCCAGCAGTTTAACGGCCTTAGTTGACTATGGCTACACCTTC.

This clone has more than one count but fewer than ten. The V call is TRBV2, the J call TRBJ2-6; D is possibly TRBD1 or TRBD2 (5 bases each). V was shortened by 8 bases and J by 0 bases, with 11 bases between the two germline ends. The length of the CDR3 is 15 residues. Germline CDR1 and CDR2: SNHLY and FYNNEI. The CDR3 loop reads CASGGVSSGANVLTF. As DNA, the CDR3 is TGTGCCAGCGGGGGAGTTTCCTCTGGGGCCAACGTCCTGACTTTC.

The gene calls are TRBV7-3 and TRBJ2-1; a possible D gene is TRBD1 (5 bases). There are 15 residues in the CDR3. Germline V gives CDR1 SGHTA, CDR2 FQGTGA. The V end was cut by 2 bases, the J end by 0 bases, with 8 bases between. The CDR3 bases are TGTGCCAGCAGCTTATCACAGGCCTCCTACAATGAGCAGTTCTTC. Protein product: CASSLSQASYNEQFF.

The chain has TRBV2 and TRBJ1-6; D is unresolved. The ends were cut back, 2 bases at V and 5 bases at J, with 10 bases in the middle. Germline CDR1 SNHLY, CDR2 FYNNEI. This CDR3 spans 15 amino acids. The CDR3 nucleotides are TGTGCCAGCAGTGAATACCACAGAAATAATTCACCCCTCCACTTT. Translation gives CASSEYHRNNSPLHF.